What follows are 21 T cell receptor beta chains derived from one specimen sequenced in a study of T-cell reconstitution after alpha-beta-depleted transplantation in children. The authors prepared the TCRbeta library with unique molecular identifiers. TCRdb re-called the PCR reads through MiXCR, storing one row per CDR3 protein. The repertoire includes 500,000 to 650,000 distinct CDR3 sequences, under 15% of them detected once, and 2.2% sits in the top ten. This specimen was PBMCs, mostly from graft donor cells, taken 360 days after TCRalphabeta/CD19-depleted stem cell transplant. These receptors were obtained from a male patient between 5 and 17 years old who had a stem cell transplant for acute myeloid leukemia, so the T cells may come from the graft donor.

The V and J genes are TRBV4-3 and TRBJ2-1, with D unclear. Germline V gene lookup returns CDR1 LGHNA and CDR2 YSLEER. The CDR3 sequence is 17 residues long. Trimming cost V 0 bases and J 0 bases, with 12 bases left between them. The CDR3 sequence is CASSQDPRSSSYNEQFF. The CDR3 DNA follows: TGCGCCAGCAGCCAAGATCCGCGGTCCTCCTCCTACAATGAGCAGTTCTTC.

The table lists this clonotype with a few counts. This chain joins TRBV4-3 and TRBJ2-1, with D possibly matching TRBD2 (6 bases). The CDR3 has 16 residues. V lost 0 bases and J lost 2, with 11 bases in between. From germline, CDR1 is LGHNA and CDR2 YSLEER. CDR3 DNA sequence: TGCGCCAGCAGCCAAGATACGGGAGTTGCCTACAATGAGCAGTTCTTC. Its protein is CASSQDTGVAYNEQFF.

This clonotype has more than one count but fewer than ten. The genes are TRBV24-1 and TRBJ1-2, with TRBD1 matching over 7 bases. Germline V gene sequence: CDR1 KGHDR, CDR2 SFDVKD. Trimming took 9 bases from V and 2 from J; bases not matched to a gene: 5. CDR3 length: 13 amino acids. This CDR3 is CATGEGGNYGYTF. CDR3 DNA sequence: TGTGCCACCGGGGAAGGGGGCAACTATGGCTACACCTTC.

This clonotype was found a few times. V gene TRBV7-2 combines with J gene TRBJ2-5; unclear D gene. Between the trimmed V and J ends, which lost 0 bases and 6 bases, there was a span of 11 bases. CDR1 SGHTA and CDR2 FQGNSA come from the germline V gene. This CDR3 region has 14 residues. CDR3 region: CASSLASWGKTQYF. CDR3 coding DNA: TGTGCCAGCAGCTTAGCCAGCTGGGGAAAGACCCAGTACTTC.

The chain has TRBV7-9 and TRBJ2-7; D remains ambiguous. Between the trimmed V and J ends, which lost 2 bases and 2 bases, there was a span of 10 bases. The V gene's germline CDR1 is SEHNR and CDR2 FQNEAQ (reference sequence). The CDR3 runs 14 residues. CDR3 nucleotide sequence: TGTGCCAGCAGCTTATTTACCGATACCTACGAGCAGTACTTC. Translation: CASSLFTDTYEQYF.

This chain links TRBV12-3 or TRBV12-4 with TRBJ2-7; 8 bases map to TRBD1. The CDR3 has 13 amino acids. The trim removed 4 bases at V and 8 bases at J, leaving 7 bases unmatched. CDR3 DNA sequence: TGTGCCAGCAGTTCGGACAGGGTTTGGCAGCAGTACTTC. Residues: CASSSDRVWQQYF.

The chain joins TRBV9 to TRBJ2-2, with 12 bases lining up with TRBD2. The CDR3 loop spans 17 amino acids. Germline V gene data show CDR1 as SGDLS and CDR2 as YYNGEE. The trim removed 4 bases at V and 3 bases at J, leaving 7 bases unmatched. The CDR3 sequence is CASSTSGRFAHTGELFF. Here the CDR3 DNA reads TGTGCCAGCAGCACTAGCGGGAGGTTTGCCCACACCGGGGAGCTGTTTTTT.

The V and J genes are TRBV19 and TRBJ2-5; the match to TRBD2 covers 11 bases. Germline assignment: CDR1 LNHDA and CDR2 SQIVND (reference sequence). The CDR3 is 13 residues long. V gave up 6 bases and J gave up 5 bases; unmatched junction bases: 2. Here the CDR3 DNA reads TGTGCCAGTAGCCGGACTAGCGGGGAGACCCAGTACTTC. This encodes CASSRTSGETQYF.

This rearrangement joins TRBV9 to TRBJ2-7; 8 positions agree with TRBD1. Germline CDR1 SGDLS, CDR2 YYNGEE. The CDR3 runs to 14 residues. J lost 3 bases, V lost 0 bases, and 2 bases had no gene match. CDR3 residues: CASSVAGQGYEQYF. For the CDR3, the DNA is TGTGCCAGCAGCGTAGCCGGACAGGGCTACGAGCAGTACTTC.

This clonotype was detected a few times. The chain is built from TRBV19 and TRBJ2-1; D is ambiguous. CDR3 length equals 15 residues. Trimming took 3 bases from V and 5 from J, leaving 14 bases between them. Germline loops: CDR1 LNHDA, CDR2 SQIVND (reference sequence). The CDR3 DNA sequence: TGTGCCAGTAGTATTGGCGTCACTAAAAACAATGAGCAGTTCTTC. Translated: CASSIGVTKNNEQFF.

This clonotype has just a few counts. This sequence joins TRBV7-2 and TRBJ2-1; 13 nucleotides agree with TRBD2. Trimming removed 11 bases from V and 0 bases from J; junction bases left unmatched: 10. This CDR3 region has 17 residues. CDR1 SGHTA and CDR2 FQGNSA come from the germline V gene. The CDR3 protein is CAGGTSGDLSSYNEQFF. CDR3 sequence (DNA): TGTGCCGGGGGGACTAGCGGGGACCTGAGCTCCTACAATGAGCAGTTCTTC.

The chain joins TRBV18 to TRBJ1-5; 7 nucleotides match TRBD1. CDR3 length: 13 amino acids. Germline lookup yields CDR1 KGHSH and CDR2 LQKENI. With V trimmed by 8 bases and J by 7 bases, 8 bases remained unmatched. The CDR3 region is CASLDRVEQPQHF. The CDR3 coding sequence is TGTGCCAGCCTTGACAGGGTGGAGCAGCCCCAGCATTTT.

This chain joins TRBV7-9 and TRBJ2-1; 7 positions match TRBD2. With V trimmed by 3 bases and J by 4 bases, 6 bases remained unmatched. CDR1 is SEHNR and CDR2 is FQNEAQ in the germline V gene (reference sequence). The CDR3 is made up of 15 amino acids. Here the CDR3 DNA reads TGTGCCAGCAGCTTCCCAGCGGGGATATACAATGAGCAGTTCTTC. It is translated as CASSFPAGIYNEQFF. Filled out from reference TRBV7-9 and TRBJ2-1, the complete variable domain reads DTGVSQNPRHKITKRGQNVTFRCDPISEHNRLYWYRQTLGQGPEFLTYFQNEAQLEKSRLLSDRFSAERPKGSFSTLEIQRTEQGDSAMYLCASSFPAGIYNEQFFGPGTRLTVL.

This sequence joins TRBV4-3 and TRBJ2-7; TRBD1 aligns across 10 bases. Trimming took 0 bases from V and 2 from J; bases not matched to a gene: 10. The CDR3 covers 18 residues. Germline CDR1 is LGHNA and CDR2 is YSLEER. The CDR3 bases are TGCGCCAGCAGCCAAGAAACCCCCGGGACAGGGGTTACCTACGAGCAGTACTTC. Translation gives CASSQETPGTGVTYEQYF.

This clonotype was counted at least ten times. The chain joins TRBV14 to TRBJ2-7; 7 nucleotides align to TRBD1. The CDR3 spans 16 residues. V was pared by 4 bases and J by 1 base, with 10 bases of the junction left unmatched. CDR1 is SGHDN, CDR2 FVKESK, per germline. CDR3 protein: CASSRAPGQPSYEQYF. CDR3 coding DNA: TGTGCCAGCAGCCGGGCACCGGGACAGCCTTCCTACGAGCAGTACTTC.

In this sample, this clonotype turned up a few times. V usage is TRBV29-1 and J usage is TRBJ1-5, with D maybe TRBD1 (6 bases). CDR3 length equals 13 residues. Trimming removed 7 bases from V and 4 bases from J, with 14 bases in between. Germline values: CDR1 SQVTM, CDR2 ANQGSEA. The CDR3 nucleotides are TGCAGCGCCCGGGACACGCCGAATCAGCCCCAGCATTTT. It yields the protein CSARDTPNQPQHF.

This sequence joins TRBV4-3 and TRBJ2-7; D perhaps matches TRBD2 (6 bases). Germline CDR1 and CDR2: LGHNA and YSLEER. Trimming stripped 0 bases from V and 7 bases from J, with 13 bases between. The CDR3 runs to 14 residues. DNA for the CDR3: TGCGCCAGCAGCCAAGATGGGGGGTTGGGGGAGCAGTACTTC. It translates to CASSQDGGLGEQYF.

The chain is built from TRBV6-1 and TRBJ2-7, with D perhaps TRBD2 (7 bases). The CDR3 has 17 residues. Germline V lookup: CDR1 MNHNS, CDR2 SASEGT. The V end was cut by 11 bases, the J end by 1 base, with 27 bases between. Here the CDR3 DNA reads TGTGCCGCAGCTTTAGGCGGGGGCGCGGGGGCGTCCTACGAGCAGTACTTC. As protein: CAAALGGGAGASYEQYF.

CDR3 sequence: CASTKGTALLHEQFF. The CDR3, as DNA: TGTGCCAGCACCAAGGGGACAGCCCTACTCCATGAGCAGTTCTTC. The chain links TRBV28 to TRBJ2-1; 7 nucleotides line up with TRBD1. V lost 7 bases and J lost 8; bases outside the gene matches: 14. CDR1 is MDHEN, CDR2 SYDVKM, per germline. The CDR3 contains 15 residues.

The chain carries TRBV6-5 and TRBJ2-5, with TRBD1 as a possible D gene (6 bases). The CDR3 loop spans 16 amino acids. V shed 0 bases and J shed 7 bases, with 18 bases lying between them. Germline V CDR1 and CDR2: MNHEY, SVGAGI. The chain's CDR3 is CASSYSGVMGAGTQYF. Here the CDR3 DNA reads TGTGCCAGCAGTTACTCTGGTGTTATGGGGGCAGGGACCCAGTACTTC.

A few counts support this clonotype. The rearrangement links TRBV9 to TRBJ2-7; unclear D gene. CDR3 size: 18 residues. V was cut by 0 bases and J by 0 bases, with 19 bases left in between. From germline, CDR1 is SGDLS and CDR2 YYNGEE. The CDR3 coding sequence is TGTGCCAGCAGCGTAGGGACCCTTACGGTCGGAAGCTCCTACGAGCAGTACTTC. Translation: CASSVGTLTVGSSYEQYF.